What follows are 15 T cell receptor beta chains derived from one specimen sequenced in a study of T cell responses to AZD1222 COVID-19 vaccine. Method: immunoSEQ multiplex PCR; TCRdb's copy keeps in-frame clones and lacks some. The sample has more than 50,000 clones; more than 80% are singletons. This specimen consisted of peripheral blood, obtained on day 0 of AZD1222 vaccination. All receptors derive from an adult in good health.

V gene TRBV28 combines with J gene TRBJ1-5; D not certain. The germline gives CDR1 MDHEN, CDR2 SYDVKM. The CDR3 extends over 16 amino acids. V gave up 2 bases and J gave up 4 bases, with 15 bases separating them. CDR3: CASSLGPITVNQPQHF. CDR3 DNA: TGTGCCAGCAGTTTAGGGCCGATTACGGTGAATCAGCCCCAGCATTTT.

The CDR3 loop is CASRDTGGNAEAFF. The CDR3 region has the DNA TGTGCCAGCAGGGATACAGGGGGCAACGCTGAAGCTTTCTTT. The genes are TRBV7-2 and TRBJ1-1, with 9 nucleotides matching TRBD1. Trimming cost V 6 bases and J 6 bases; bases outside gene matches: 8. Germline CDR1 is SGHTA and CDR2 is FQGNSA. The CDR3 is 14 residues long.

The chain has TRBV29-1 and TRBJ2-3; 10 nucleotides line up with TRBD2. The CDR3 has 15 residues. J lost 4 bases, V lost 7 bases, and 11 bases had no gene match. Germline lookup yields CDR1 SQVTM and CDR2 ANQGSEA. This chain's CDR3 is CSADLAGDSADTQYF. CDR3 DNA: TGCAGCGCCGACCTAGCGGGAGATTCTGCAGATACGCAGTATTTT.

The chain carries TRBV29-1 and TRBJ2-7, with D tentatively TRBD1 (6 bases). CDR1 is SQVTM and CDR2 is ANQGSEA in the germline V gene. The CDR3 is 14 residues long. Trimming took 5 bases from V and 2 from J, leaving 16 bases between them. CDR3 region: CSVIYDRYPYEQYF. The CDR3 nucleotides read TGCAGCGTTATCTACGACAGGTACCCCTACGAGCAGTACTTC.

This clone was detected once. The chain uses TRBV7-8 and TRBJ1-3; D call uncertain. The CDR3 totals 15 residues. Per the germline V gene, CDR1 is SGHVS and CDR2 is FQNEAQ. The germline V and J ends were trimmed by 1 base and 7 bases, with 14 bases remaining between them. CDR3 region: CASSLGAGTRNTIYF. The DNA for the CDR3 is TGTGCCAGCAGCTTAGGTGCGGGAACTCGGAACACCATATATTTT.

V gene TRBV10-3 combines with J gene TRBJ1-5; D gene uncertain. The V and J ends lost 0 bases and 6 bases respectively, with 9 bases between them. This CDR3 has 14 amino acids. Per the germline V gene, CDR1 is ENHRY and CDR2 is SYGVKD. For the CDR3, the DNA is TGTGCCATCAGTGAGTCGAAAGGGAGTCAGCCCCAGCATTTT. Translated, it gives CAISESKGSQPQHF.

The chain carries TRBV10-3 and TRBJ2-1; D is perhaps TRBD2 (6 bases). V was shortened by 6 bases and J by 2 bases, with 17 bases between the two germline ends. This CDR3 region has 16 residues. Looked up from germline, CDR1 is ENHRY and CDR2 is SYGVKD. The CDR3: CAIRGTNSGTYNEQFF. Here the CDR3 DNA reads TGTGCCATCAGGGGGACGAATAGCGGCACCTACAATGAGCAGTTCTTC.

The chain employs TRBV5-4 and TRBJ2-1; D is uncertain. Germline assignment: CDR1 SGHNT and CDR2 YYREEE (reference sequence). The CDR3 contains 14 residues. V dropped 4 bases and J dropped 7 bases, with 15 bases sitting between them. The CDR3 nucleotides are TGTGCCAGCAGCCTTGAAGGGTGGGGAAATGAGCAGTTCTTC. This encodes CASSLEGWGNEQFF.

The genes are TRBV10-3 and TRBJ2-7, with 7 bases matching TRBD2. Germline V gene sequence: CDR1 ENHRY, CDR2 SYGVKD. The CDR3 has 16 amino acids. J lost 3 bases, V lost 6 bases, and 14 bases had no gene match. CDR3 sequence (DNA): TGTGCCATCAGGACACTGACTAGCCCAGAGGGCTACGAGCAGTACTTC. Translation gives CAIRTLTSPEGYEQYF.

This chain links TRBV30 with TRBJ2-5; D is unresolved. V gave up 0 bases and J gave up 5 bases, with 7 bases separating them. Germline CDR1 GTSNPN, CDR2 SVGIG (reference sequence). This CDR3 contains 12 residues. The CDR3 sequence: CAWSVVGETQYF. The DNA of the CDR3 is TGTGCCTGGAGTGTAGTCGGGGAGACCCAGTACTTC.

The DNA of the CDR3 is TGTGCCAGCAGTAACCAGGGGGCCGGGGAGCTGTTTTTT. Encoded protein: CASSNQGAGELFF. This chain connects TRBV28 to TRBJ2-2; 7 bases line up with TRBD1. Trimming took 5 bases from V and 6 from J; bases not matched to a gene: 3. The germline gives CDR1 MDHEN, CDR2 SYDVKM. CDR3 length: 13 residues.

The chain employs TRBV19 and TRBJ2-2, with 7 bases fitting TRBD1. The V gene end was trimmed by 6 bases and the J gene end by 4 bases; junction bases not matched to a gene: 5. Germline V gives CDR1 LNHDA, CDR2 SQIVND (reference sequence). This CDR3 spans 14 amino acids. Written as DNA, the CDR3 is TGTGCCAGTAGACGACAGGGTCTCACCGGGGAGCTGTTTTTT. This sequence encodes CASRRQGLTGELFF.

This chain joins TRBV7-2 and TRBJ2-7; D uncertain. The CDR3 length is 14 residues. Germline CDR1 is SGHTA and CDR2 is FQGNSA. Deletions cut 1 base from V and 6 bases from J, with 13 bases between. The CDR3 protein is CASSLEGTGREQYF. CDR3 bases: TGTGCCAGCAGCTTAGAGGGAACGGGTCGCGAGCAGTACTTC.

This chain uses TRBV28 with TRBJ2-1; 9 positions agree with TRBD2. CDR3 length: 18 residues. Trimming took 5 bases from V and 4 from J; bases not matched to a gene: 15. CDR1 and CDR2 (germline): MDHEN, SYDVKM. The chain's CDR3 is CASSPGREKREAYNEQFF. The CDR3 DNA is TGTGCCAGCAGTCCCGGACGAGAGAAGCGGGAGGCGTACAATGAGCAGTTCTTC.

The chain has TRBV11-2 and TRBJ2-7, with 10 nucleotides matching TRBD1. CDR3 length: 15 amino acids. Losses at the gene ends were 5 bases for V and 1 base for J; bases not matched to a gene: 5. Germline V gene sequence: CDR1 SGHAT, CDR2 FQNNGV. The CDR3 DNA reads TGTGCCAGCAGCAACCGGGACAGGGGATCCTACGAGCAGTACTTC. It yields the protein CASSNRDRGSYEQYF.